The 5 T cell receptor beta chains reported below all come from one sample, sequenced in a study of tumor-infiltrating lymphocytes in localized non-small cell lung cancer. TCRdb's table, derived via immunoSEQ multiplex PCR, lists solely in-frame clones and lacks some. The table has some 9,200 clones, around 80% seen once. Sequencing was performed on uninvolved lung tissue not adjacent to the tumor. The origin of the receptors is a human donor with non-small cell lung cancer.

V usage is TRBV29-1 and J usage is TRBJ1-2; 9 bases are a match to TRBD1. V was clipped by 4 bases and J by 3 bases; unmatched bases: 3. Germline CDR1 and CDR2: SQVTM and ANQGSEA. The CDR3 runs to 13 residues. DNA of the CDR3: TGCAGCGTTGTCACAGGGGGCGACTATGGCTACACCTTC. Protein: CSVVTGGDYGYTF.

The J gene is TRBJ1-2, the V gene TRBV27; D is unresolved. The CDR3 has 13 amino acids. V dropped 3 bases and J dropped 4 bases, with 9 bases sitting between them. Looked up from germline, CDR1 is MNHEY and CDR2 is SMNVEV (reference sequence). CDR3 region: CASSFGSSYGYTF. CDR3 bases: TGTGCCAGCAGTTTTGGATCATCCTATGGCTACACCTTC.

V usage is TRBV10-3 and J usage is TRBJ1-2; weak D call: TRBD1 (5 bases). The CDR3 length is 13 residues. From germline, CDR1 is ENHRY and CDR2 SYGVKD. V was trimmed by 8 bases and J by 5 bases, leaving 15 bases between them. This CDR3 is CAISRGTAYGYTF. In nucleotides, the CDR3 is TGTGCCATCTCCCGAGGGACGGCTTATGGCTACACCTTC.

Relative to its sample, this clone is medium-sized. The chain links TRBV5-6 to TRBJ1-1, with D possibly being TRBD1 (6 bases). Per germline, CDR1 SGHDT and CDR2 YYEEEE. The CDR3 is made up of 12 amino acids. Trimming cost V 1 base and J 6 bases, with 7 bases left between them. The CDR3 is CASSLRGAEAFF. In nucleotides, the CDR3 is TGTGCCAGCAGCTTGAGGGGGGCTGAAGCTTTCTTT.

CDR3 nucleotides: TGTGCCAGCAGTTTTGCGGGAGGGCCCGTGGATACGCAGTATTTT. Translated: CASSFAGGPVDTQYF. The V gene is TRBV28, the J gene TRBJ2-3, with TRBD2 identical over 9 bases. The CDR3 is 15 residues long. Germline lookup yields CDR1 MDHEN and CDR2 SYDVKM. V lost 3 bases, J lost 6 bases, and 7 bases stayed unmatched.